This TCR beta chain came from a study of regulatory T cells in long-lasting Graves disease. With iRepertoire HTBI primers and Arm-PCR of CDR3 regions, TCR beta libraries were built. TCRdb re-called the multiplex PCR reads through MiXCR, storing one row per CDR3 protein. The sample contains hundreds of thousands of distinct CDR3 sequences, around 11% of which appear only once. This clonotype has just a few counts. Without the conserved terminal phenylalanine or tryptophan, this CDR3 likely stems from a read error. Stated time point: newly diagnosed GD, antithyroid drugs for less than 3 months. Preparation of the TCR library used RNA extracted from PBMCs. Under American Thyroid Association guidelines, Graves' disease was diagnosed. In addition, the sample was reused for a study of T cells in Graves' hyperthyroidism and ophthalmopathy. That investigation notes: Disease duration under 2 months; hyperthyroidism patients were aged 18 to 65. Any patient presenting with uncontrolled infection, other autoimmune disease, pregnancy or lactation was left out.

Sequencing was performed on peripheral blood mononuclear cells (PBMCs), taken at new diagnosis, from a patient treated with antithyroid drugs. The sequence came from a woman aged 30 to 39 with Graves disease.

The CDR3 coding sequence is TGTGCCATCAGTGAGGGGCTAGTCGGAAATGAGCAGTTCCTC. Translating it yields CAISEGLVGNEQFL. The chain is built from TRBV10-3 and TRBJ2-1; unclear D gene. The CDR3 has 14 residues. Deletions cut 2 bases from V and 7 bases from J, with 12 bases between. Germline loops: CDR1 ENHRY, CDR2 SYGVKD.